This T cell receptor beta chain was captured by sequencing in a study of shared clonotypes between healthy human individuals. Study background: The people who gave samples were a couple of women and three men aged 18 to 49.

General study points: Estimated richness was generally greater in naive than memory subsets. Clonotype sharing among donors, it was expected, would be affected by sequencing depth.

Per the study methods: ImmunoSEQ output held junction-only sequences without quality scores, so filtering differed. Assay: immunoSEQ multiplex PCR; the TCRdb copy retains only in-frame clones and omits some. The D gene and trimming were derived from the DNA, and the V and J assignments and clone size from that table. The table includes about 2 million clones, approximately 94% detected once. With regard to this clone: Its antigen is not known. Other DNA sequences in this specimen translate into the identical CDR3.

The naive CD8 population came from CD45RO-negative cells selected for CCR7, without terminally differentiated effector memory CD45RA+ cells. The V gene's germline CDR1 is SEHNR and CDR2 FQNEAQ (reference sequence). The CDR3 runs to 14 residues. V was cut by 1 base and J by 5 bases, with 9 bases left in between. The sample consisted of naive CD8+ T cells sorted from blood. The clonotype was recovered from a man younger than 30 in good health. The chain has TRBV7-9 and TRBJ1-5; D perhaps matches TRBD1 (5 bases). The CDR3 loop is CASSLGQGDQPQHF. The DNA of the CDR3 is TGTGCCAGCAGCTTAGGGCAGGGTGATCAGCCCCAGCATTTT.